This entry lists 9 T cell receptor beta chains sequenced from one sample in a study of human T cells and chemical hapten exposure. Time point described: patch test 1, 2 weeks after DPC sensitization. Specified treatment: therapeutic diphenylcyclopropenone sensitization with weekly scalp DPC. TCRdb reprocessed the RACE reads with MiXCR, giving one entry per CDR3 protein. This sample has over 85,000 distinct CDR3 sequences, with about an eighth found just once. The starting material was whole blood, obtained in connection with sensitization to the hapten diphenylcyclopropenone (DPC). Source of these receptors: a woman between 40 and 55 years old with alopecia areata. Some clones in this sample may be carry-over from other donors' samples.

The genes are TRBV3-1 and TRBJ1-2; the match to TRBD1 covers 8 bases. The CDR3 has 14 residues. Looked up from germline, CDR1 is LGHDT and CDR2 is YNNKEL (reference sequence). J lost 8 bases, V lost 4 bases, and 9 bases had no gene match. The CDR3 here is CASSPRTGPVGYTF. For the CDR3, the DNA is TGTGCCAGCAGCCCTCGGACAGGGCCTGTAGGCTACACCTTC.

The J gene is TRBJ2-5, the V gene TRBV2; perhaps TRBD1 as D (5 bases). The germline V gene encodes CDR1 SNHLY and CDR2 FYNNEI. The CDR3 covers 15 residues. The V end was cut by 2 bases, the J end by 2 bases, with 12 bases between. CDR3 nucleotide sequence: TGTGCCAGCAGTGAACGACAGACCGGACAAGAGACCCAGTACTTC. Its translation is CASSERQTGQETQYF.

The J gene is TRBJ2-7, the V gene TRBV28; TRBD1 matches 8 bases. This CDR3 is built from 13 residues. Germline V CDR1 and CDR2: MDHEN, SYDVKM. V lost 8 bases, J lost 0 bases, and 3 bases stayed unmatched. The CDR3: CASGQGSSYEQYF. CDR3 in DNA: TGTGCCAGCGGACAGGGAAGCTCCTACGAGCAGTACTTC. The full variable domain, completed using reference TRBV28 and TRBJ2-7, is DVKVTQSSRYLVKRTGEKVFLECVQDMDHENMFWYRQDPGLGLRLIYFSYDVKMKEKGDIPEGYSVSREKKERFSLILESASTNQTSMYLCASGQGSSYEQYFGPGTRLTVT.

The rearrangement joins TRBV6-2 or TRBV6-3 to TRBJ1-1; D is ambiguous. The length of the CDR3 is 13 residues. Trimming pared 6 bases from V and 3 bases from J, leaving 11 bases between. Germline lookup yields CDR1 MNHEY and CDR2 SVGEGT. Written as DNA, the CDR3 is TGTGCCAGCAGGCCCGGCGGGGACACTGAAGCTTTCTTT. Encoded protein: CASRPGGDTEAFF.

This chain uses TRBV3-1 with TRBJ2-7; TRBD2 matches at 7 bases. From germline, CDR1 is LGHDT and CDR2 YNNKEL (reference sequence). V lost 1 base to trimming and J lost 10 bases; unmatched junction nucleotides: 7. CDR3 length: 13 residues. CDR3 nucleotide sequence: TGTGCCAGCAGCCAAGGGGACTACGGACCACAGTACTTC. The encoded protein is CASSQGDYGPQYF.

The CDR3: CASSQDLGRSADTQYF. The CDR3 nucleotides read TGTGCCAGCAGCCAAGATCTAGGACGTAGCGCAGATACGCAGTATTTT. The chain employs TRBV4-2 and TRBJ2-3, with D possibly TRBD2 on 5 matching bases. In germline, CDR1 is LGHNA, CDR2 YNFKEQ. V was trimmed by 0 bases and J by 4 bases, leaving 14 bases between them. The CDR3 contains 16 residues.

This clonotype was counted a few times. The chain has TRBV20-1 and TRBJ2-5; perhaps TRBD1 as D (5 bases). The CDR3 covers 13 residues. Germline loops: CDR1 DFQATT, CDR2 SNEGSKA (reference sequence). V gave up 5 bases and J gave up 2 bases, with 12 bases separating them. CDR3 in DNA: TGCAGTGCTCACCTAGGGGTACAAGAGACCCAGTACTTC. Protein: CSAHLGVQETQYF.

This chain connects TRBV28 to TRBJ2-5; D remains unclear. V was shortened by 6 bases and J by 4 bases, with 6 bases between the two germline ends. The germline V gene has CDR1 MDHEN and CDR2 SYDVKM. The CDR3 totals 11 residues. The CDR3: CASRALETQYF. The DNA for the CDR3 is TGTGCCAGCAGGGCTCTAGAGACCCAGTACTTC.

This clonotype was detected many times. The chain uses TRBV9 and TRBJ2-1, with TRBD2 matching over 8 bases. The trim removed 1 base at V and 4 bases at J, leaving 4 bases unmatched. This CDR3 comprises 15 residues. The V gene's germline CDR1 is SGDLS and CDR2 YYNGEE. Here the CDR3 reads CASSVRLASYNEQFF. The CDR3 DNA is TGTGCCAGCAGCGTAAGACTAGCGAGTTACAATGAGCAGTTCTTC. Full variable domain (rest looked up from reference TRBV9 and TRBJ2-1): DSGVTQTPKHLITATGQRVTLRCSPRSGDLSVYWYQQSLDQGLQFLIQYYNGEERAKGNILERFSAQQFPDLHSELNLSSLELGDSALYFCASSVRLASYNEQFFGPGTRLTVL.